This TCR beta chain was obtained from a study of response to subunit inactivated influenza vaccine (dated by TCRdb to the late 2010s). A note on the overall study: Deep quantitative profiling of the T cell receptor repertoire was used in the study to follow responses to a trivalent subunit inactivated influenza vaccine. Here is what the overall study found, with its caveats: It was suggested by the authors that each seasonal influenza vaccination may recruit only a limited number of new T cells.

As encoded in the germline V gene, CDR1 is SNHLY while CDR2 is FYNNEI. The CDR3, cysteine through phenylalanine, is 13 amino acids long. Only CDR3 DNA remains: 39 bases, in frame from the first base. V has 6 bases trimmed and J has 9 bases trimmed; junction bases matching no gene number 9. Receptor amplification or capture employed RT-PCR. The data were produced on an Illumina HiSeq 2500. Starting from the raw public reads, TCRdb applied fastp trimming at Q25, assembled clones with MiXCR and retained in-frame beta chains. Entries that share a CDR3 protein sequence are merged under the most common genes and DNA. The sample contains about 650,000 distinct CDR3 sequences, more than 15% of them found a single time. The ten largest clones add up to 11% of the sample. Ten or more counts support this clonotype. Its antigen specificity is not known. No base quality values were provided; no much bigger clone lies one nucleotide off.

The source is a man aged 45-65 years who received an inactivated influenza vaccine. Donor details come from another sample of the same person, matched by shared clones. The material sequenced was PBMCs from blood, taken roughly 12 days after vaccination. Here the chain combines TRBV2 and TRBJ1-1; 8 bases in the junction line up with TRBD1. The DNA reads as follows: TGTGCCAGCAGCCAGGGGACAGGAGAGAAAGCTTTCTTT. It codes for CASSQGTGEKAFF.